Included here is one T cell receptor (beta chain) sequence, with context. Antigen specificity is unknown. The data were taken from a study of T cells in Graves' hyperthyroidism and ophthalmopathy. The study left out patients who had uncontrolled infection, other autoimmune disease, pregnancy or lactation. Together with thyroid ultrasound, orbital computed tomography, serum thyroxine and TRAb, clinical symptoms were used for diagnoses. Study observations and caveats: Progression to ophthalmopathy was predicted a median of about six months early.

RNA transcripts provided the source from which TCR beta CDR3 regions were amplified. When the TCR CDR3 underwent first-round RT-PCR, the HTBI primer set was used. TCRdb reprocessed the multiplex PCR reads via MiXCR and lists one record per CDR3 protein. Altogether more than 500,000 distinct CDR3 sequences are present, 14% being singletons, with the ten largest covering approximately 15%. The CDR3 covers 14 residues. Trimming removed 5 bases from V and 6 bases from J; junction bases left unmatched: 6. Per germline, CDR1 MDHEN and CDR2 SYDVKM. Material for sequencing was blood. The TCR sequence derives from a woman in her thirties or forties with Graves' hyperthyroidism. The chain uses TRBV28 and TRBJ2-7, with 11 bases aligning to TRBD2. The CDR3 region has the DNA TGTGCCAGCAGTCCTAGCGGGAGGCCGGCCGAGCAGTACTTC. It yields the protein CASSPSGRPAEQYF. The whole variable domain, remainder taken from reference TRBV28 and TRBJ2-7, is DVKVTQSSRYLVKRTGEKVFLECVQDMDHENMFWYRQDPGLGLRLIYFSYDVKMKEKGDIPEGYSVSREKKERFSLILESASTNQTSMYLCASSPSGRPAEQYFGPGTRLTVT.